These 19 T cell receptor beta chains were all obtained from the same sample, sequenced in a study of T cells after posttransplantation cyclophosphamide. A marrow graft followed busulfan-fludarabine conditioning, with cyclophosphamide on days +3 and +4. Some clones are missing from TCRdb's copy, which holds only in-frame ones; the method was immunoSEQ multiplex PCR. The repertoire shows about 6,700 clones, none seen only once; the top ten take 5.2%. Sample: PBMCs, taken after an allogeneic stem cell transplant with post-transplant cyclophosphamide. The receptors here all came from a male patient aged 25 to 39 who received an allogeneic stem cell transplant from an unrelated donor, was CMV-positive, and had acute and chronic GVHD. These T cells may partly come from the graft donor.

This clone was picked up a small number of times. J is TRBJ2-5 and V is TRBV19, with D unresolved. This CDR3 region has 15 residues. Germline assignment: CDR1 LNHDA and CDR2 SQIVND (reference sequence). The ends were cut back, 6 bases at V and 6 bases at J, with 20 bases in the middle. The CDR3 DNA reads as TGTGCCAGTAGCCCATCGGGTACTACTGCTCAGACCCAGTACTTC. It translates to CASSPSGTTAQTQYF.

The table lists this clone with many counts. The chain is built from TRBV2 and TRBJ2-3; tentatively, D is TRBD2 (5 bases). Germline CDR1 is SNHLY and CDR2 is FYNNEI. Trimming removed 3 bases at V and 4 bases at J, with 14 bases between. The CDR3 covers 15 residues. For the CDR3, the DNA is TGTGCCAGCAGTGAGTCCGGCCTCGGGGCAGATACGCAGTATTTT. It encodes CASSESGLGADTQYF.

This clone is termed medium-sized. The rearrangement joins TRBV5-1 to TRBJ1-1; D remains unclear. This CDR3 comprises 14 residues. The germline V gene has CDR1 SGHRS and CDR2 YFSETQ. V was trimmed by 2 bases and J by 0 bases, leaving 8 bases between them. The CDR3 DNA follows: TGCGCCAGCAGCTTCACGGGGATGAACACTGAAGCTTTCTTT. It encodes CASSFTGMNTEAFF.

This clone has ten or more counts. The chain carries TRBV5-1 and TRBJ2-2; the match to TRBD2 covers 15 bases. The CDR3 spans 16 residues. V gave up 3 bases and J gave up 7 bases; unmatched junction bases: 4. CDR1 is SGHRS, CDR2 YFSETQ, per germline. CDR3 nucleotide sequence: TGCGCCAGCAGCTCGGGACTAGCGGGGGGATACGGGGAGCTGTTTTTT. Translated, it gives CASSSGLAGGYGELFF.

Sample share makes this clone medium-sized. This sequence joins TRBV5-1 and TRBJ2-4; 7 bases map to TRBD2. This CDR3 is built from 16 residues. J gave up 4 bases and V 0 bases, and 7 bases lay outside the gene matches. The germline gives CDR1 SGHRS, CDR2 YFSETQ. The CDR3 region has the DNA TGCGCCAGCAGCTTGGAATTAGCGGGCCGGAAAAACATTCAGTACTTC. This translates into CASSLELAGRKNIQYF.

This clone has a count of ten or more. The chain has TRBV5-5 and TRBJ2-3; 7 bases agree with TRBD2. Looked up from germline, CDR1 is SGHKS and CDR2 is YYEKEE (reference sequence). The CDR3 consists of 19 residues. The trim removed 2 bases at V and 2 bases at J, leaving 17 bases unmatched. CDR3 amino acids: CASSLRVPPSGIFTDTQYF. The CDR3, as DNA: TGTGCCAGCAGCTTAAGGGTGCCCCCGAGCGGGATATTCACAGATACGCAGTATTTT.

This clone was counted at least ten times. The chain recombines TRBV7-9 with TRBJ1-4, with TRBD1 identical over 9 bases. The germline V gene encodes CDR1 SEHNR and CDR2 FQNEAQ (reference sequence). The CDR3 runs 14 residues. V was clipped by 5 bases and J by 3 bases; unmatched bases: 1. CDR3 protein: CASSRTGANEKLFF. As DNA, the CDR3 is TGTGCCAGCAGCCGGACAGGGGCTAATGAAAAACTGTTTTTT.

This clone has a count of ten or more. The rearrangement joins TRBV6-6 to TRBJ2-7, with a weak D call TRBD2 (5 bases). The CDR3 is 15 residues long. Germline V gives CDR1 MNHNY, CDR2 SVGAGI (reference sequence). The V end lost 0 bases, the J end lost 0 bases, and 9 bases lay between the germline ends. The DNA of the CDR3 is TGTGCCAGCAGTTACTCATGGAGGTCCTCCTACGAGCAGTACTTC. The encoded protein is CASSYSWRSSYEQYF.

This clone has at least ten counts. The chain has TRBV19 and TRBJ2-7, with D tentatively TRBD1 (6 bases). Germline V gene lookup returns CDR1 LNHDA and CDR2 SQIVND (reference sequence). V gave up 2 bases and J gave up 0 bases, with 14 bases separating them. The CDR3 spans 16 residues. CDR3 region: CASSIRTVGISYEQYF. CDR3 DNA sequence: TGTGCCAGTAGTATACGGACAGTGGGGATCTCCTACGAGCAGTACTTC.

There are many counts of this clone. V and J are TRBV28 and TRBJ1-2; tentative D call: TRBD1 (5 bases). This CDR3 has 11 residues. V dropped 8 bases and J dropped 5 bases, with 9 bases sitting between them. CDR1 MDHEN and CDR2 SYDVKM come from the germline V gene. DNA of the CDR3: TGTGCCAGCGGGGCGTCTTATGGCTACACCTTC. Translating gives CASGASYGYTF.

The chain combines TRBV27 with TRBJ1-6; 7 bases match TRBD1. The germline CDR1 and CDR2 sequences are MNHEY and SMNVEV (reference sequence). The CDR3 has 14 amino acids. Trimming at V came to 5 bases and at J to 9 bases, leaving 7 bases not matched to a gene. The CDR3 region has the DNA TGTGCCAGCAGTCAAGACAGGGTTACTTCACCCCTCCACTTT. It yields the protein CASSQDRVTSPLHF.

Ten or more counts support this clone. The V and J genes are TRBV4-1 and TRBJ2-7, with 12 bases that match TRBD1. The V segment lost 1 base and the J segment 7 bases; nucleotides outside the gene matches: 8. There are 16 residues in the CDR3. The germline gives CDR1 MGHRA, CDR2 YSYEKL. Here the CDR3 reads CASSQGPGQGAGEQYF. The CDR3 coding sequence is TGCGCCAGCAGCCAAGGCCCGGGACAGGGGGCAGGTGAGCAGTACTTC.

This clone was counted ten times or more. The chain has TRBV19 and TRBJ1-1; 10 nucleotides agree with TRBD1. The length of the CDR3 is 16 residues. Trimming took 2 bases from V and 2 from J; bases not matched to a gene: 5. The germline CDR1 and CDR2 sequences are LNHDA and SQIVND (reference sequence). The chain's CDR3 is CASSITGQGPNTEAFF. The CDR3 region has the DNA TGTGCCAGTAGTATAACGGGACAGGGGCCTAACACTGAAGCTTTCTTT.

There are many counts of this clone. The rearrangement links TRBV2 to TRBJ2-3; a possible D gene is TRBD1 (5 bases). V shed 6 bases and J shed 4 bases, with 17 bases lying between them. CDR3 length: 15 residues. Germline V gene data show CDR1 as SNHLY and CDR2 as FYNNEI. The DNA for the CDR3 is TGTGCCAGCAGAGCTCCAGGGTGGTTGGCAGATACGCAGTATTTT. Its translation: CASRAPGWLADTQYF.

This chain connects TRBV9 to TRBJ2-5; 10 bases fit TRBD2. Germline CDR1 reads SGDLS; CDR2 reads YYNGEE. Trimming took 0 bases from V and 3 from J; bases not matched to a gene: 11. The CDR3 extends over 18 amino acids. Written as DNA, the CDR3 is TGTGCCAGCAGCGTAGTAGGGTCTAGCGGGAGTAGGGAAGAGACCCAGTACTTC. This sequence encodes CASSVVGSSGSREETQYF.

This clone was observed many times. The J gene is TRBJ1-5, the V gene TRBV29-1; 7 bases match TRBD1. The trim removed 6 bases at V and 2 bases at J, leaving 4 bases unmatched. The CDR3 is made up of 13 amino acids. Germline assignment: CDR1 SQVTM and CDR2 ANQGSEA. The CDR3 DNA follows: TGCAGCGTCGCCGACAGGGGCAATCAGCCCCAGCATTTT. Protein product: CSVADRGNQPQHF.

This clone was picked up a small number of times. The V call is TRBV5-1, the J call TRBJ2-1; 10 nucleotides match TRBD1. Trimming removed 0 bases from V and 1 base from J; junction bases left unmatched: 7. The germline V gene has CDR1 SGHRS and CDR2 YFSETQ. This CDR3 has 18 residues. CDR3 bases: TGCGCCAGCAGCTTGGGGGACAGGGGATCTTTTTCCTACAATGAGCAGTTCTTC. Protein sequence: CASSLGDRGSFSYNEQFF.

J is TRBJ2-5 and V is TRBV10-2; D is uncertain. V was pared by 2 bases and J by 4 bases, with 14 bases between. Germline values: CDR1 WSHSY, CDR2 SAAADI. The CDR3 totals 15 residues. The CDR3 DNA follows: TGCGCCAGCAGTGAGGCTAGGCAGCTTGCAGAGACCCAGTACTTC. Translated: CASSEARQLAETQYF.

This clone came up many times. The V call is TRBV19, the J call TRBJ2-7; 9 positions agree with TRBD2. The CDR3 contains 14 residues. CDR1 and CDR2 from the germline V gene are LNHDA and SQIVND (reference sequence). V dropped 4 bases and J dropped 4; count of bases not matched to a gene: 5. For the CDR3, the DNA is TGTGCCAGTAGTACGGCTAGCGGGGTATACGAGCAGTACTTC. It is translated as CASSTASGVYEQYF.